These 7 T cell receptor beta chains came from one sample sequenced in a study of T cells expressing NK-cell markers. TCRdb derives one entry per CDR3 protein from the 5' RACE reads, leaving out DNA. This specimen shows more than 250,000 distinct CDR3 sequences; the ten leading clones hold about 0.4%. The source material was blood T cells: a sorted CD56 or NKG2C T cell subset, CD4+ or CD8+ T cells, or bulk PBMC T cells (not recorded which). These receptors were obtained from a man between 18 and 35 years old in good health.

The CDR3 loop reads CSVYRARNEQFF. V usage is TRBV29-1 and J usage is TRBJ2-1. CDR1 SQVTM and CDR2 ANQGSEA come from the germline V gene. CDR3 length: 12 residues.

The chain employs TRBV5-1 and TRBJ2-3. Germline V CDR1 and CDR2: SGHRS, YFSETQ. The CDR3 has 15 residues. The CDR3 sequence: CASSIGHEGTDTQYF.

The V call is TRBV29-1, the J call TRBJ2-2; the D call from TCRdb, TRBD1, cannot be confirmed without DNA. CDR1 is SQVTM and CDR2 is ANQGSEA in the germline V gene. The CDR3 has 14 amino acids. This chain's CDR3 is CSVGDRQNTGELFF.

The chain employs TRBV4-2 and TRBJ1-3. CDR3 size: 12 residues. CDR1 is LGHNA, CDR2 YNFKEQ, per germline. The CDR3 here is CASRETGNTIYF.

V and J are TRBV7-9 and TRBJ2-7; TCRdb names TRBD1, which stays unverified in the absence of DNA. The germline V gene has CDR1 SEHNR and CDR2 FQNEAQ (reference sequence). The CDR3 spans 13 residues. Here the CDR3 reads CASSRQGHGEQYF. Based on the CDR3 plus reference TRBV7-9 and TRBJ2-7, the full variable domain is DTGVSQNPRHKITKRGQNVTFRCDPISEHNRLYWYRQTLGQGPEFLTYFQNEAQLEKSRLLSDRFSAERPKGSFSTLEIQRTEQGDSAMYLCASSRQGHGEQYFGPGTRLTVT.

The chain recombines TRBV6-2 or TRBV6-3 with TRBJ2-1; TCRdb returns TRBD1, unconfirmable since there is no DNA. The CDR3 runs 15 residues. Germline-derived CDR1 and CDR2 are MNHEY and SVGEGT. The CDR3 is CASNNGQGAYNEQFF.

V gene TRBV20-1 combines with J gene TRBJ2-1; TCRdb outputs TRBD2, but without DNA this stays unchecked. The CDR3 length is 18 residues. Germline lookup yields CDR1 DFQATT and CDR2 SNEGSKA (reference sequence). This chain's CDR3 is CSARPGLAGSSSYNEQFF.